The clone carrying this T cell receptor beta chain has a handful of counts. The data belong to a study of blood T cells in healthy people across ages. The CDR3 extends over 16 amino acids. Germline V gives CDR1 SGHDN, CDR2 FVKESK. A second PCR of roughly 7 to 11 cycles used a sample-barcoded 5' primer and a J-beta primer mix. A single record per CDR3 protein comes from TCRdb applying MiXCR to the 5' RACE reads. The sample includes 1 million or so distinct CDR3 sequences, roughly a quarter of them seen just once. The sample was also linked to a second study, of T cells of mothers and their children. This second report adds: All donors were healthy and Caucasian; they were a few mothers and their six children. Input to cDNA synthesis comprised all extracted RNA, at a ratio of approximately 1.6 ug per 15 ul.

This receptor was identified in a girl aged 2 to 10 in good health. Sequencing was carried out using blood. V usage is TRBV14 and J usage is TRBJ2-7; 9 bases are a match to TRBD2. The J call may be incorrect, as the DNA end agrees better with TRBJ2-5. The CDR3 here is CASSQTLAGSEETQYF. The CDR3 nucleotides read TGTGCCAGCAGCCAAACGCTAGCGGGATCCGAAGAGACCCAGTACTTC.